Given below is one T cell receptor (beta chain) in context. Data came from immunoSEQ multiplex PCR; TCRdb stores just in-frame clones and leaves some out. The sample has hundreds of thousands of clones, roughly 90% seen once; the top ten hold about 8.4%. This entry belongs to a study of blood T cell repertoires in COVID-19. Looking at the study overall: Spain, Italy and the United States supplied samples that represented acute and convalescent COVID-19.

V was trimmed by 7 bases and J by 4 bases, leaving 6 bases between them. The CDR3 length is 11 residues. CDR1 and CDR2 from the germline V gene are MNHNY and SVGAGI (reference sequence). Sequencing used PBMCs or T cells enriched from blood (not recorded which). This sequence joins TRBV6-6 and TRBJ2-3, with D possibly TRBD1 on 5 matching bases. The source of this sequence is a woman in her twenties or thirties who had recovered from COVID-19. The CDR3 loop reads CASKGADTQYF. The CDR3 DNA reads TGTGCCAGCAAAGGGGCAGATACGCAGTATTTT.